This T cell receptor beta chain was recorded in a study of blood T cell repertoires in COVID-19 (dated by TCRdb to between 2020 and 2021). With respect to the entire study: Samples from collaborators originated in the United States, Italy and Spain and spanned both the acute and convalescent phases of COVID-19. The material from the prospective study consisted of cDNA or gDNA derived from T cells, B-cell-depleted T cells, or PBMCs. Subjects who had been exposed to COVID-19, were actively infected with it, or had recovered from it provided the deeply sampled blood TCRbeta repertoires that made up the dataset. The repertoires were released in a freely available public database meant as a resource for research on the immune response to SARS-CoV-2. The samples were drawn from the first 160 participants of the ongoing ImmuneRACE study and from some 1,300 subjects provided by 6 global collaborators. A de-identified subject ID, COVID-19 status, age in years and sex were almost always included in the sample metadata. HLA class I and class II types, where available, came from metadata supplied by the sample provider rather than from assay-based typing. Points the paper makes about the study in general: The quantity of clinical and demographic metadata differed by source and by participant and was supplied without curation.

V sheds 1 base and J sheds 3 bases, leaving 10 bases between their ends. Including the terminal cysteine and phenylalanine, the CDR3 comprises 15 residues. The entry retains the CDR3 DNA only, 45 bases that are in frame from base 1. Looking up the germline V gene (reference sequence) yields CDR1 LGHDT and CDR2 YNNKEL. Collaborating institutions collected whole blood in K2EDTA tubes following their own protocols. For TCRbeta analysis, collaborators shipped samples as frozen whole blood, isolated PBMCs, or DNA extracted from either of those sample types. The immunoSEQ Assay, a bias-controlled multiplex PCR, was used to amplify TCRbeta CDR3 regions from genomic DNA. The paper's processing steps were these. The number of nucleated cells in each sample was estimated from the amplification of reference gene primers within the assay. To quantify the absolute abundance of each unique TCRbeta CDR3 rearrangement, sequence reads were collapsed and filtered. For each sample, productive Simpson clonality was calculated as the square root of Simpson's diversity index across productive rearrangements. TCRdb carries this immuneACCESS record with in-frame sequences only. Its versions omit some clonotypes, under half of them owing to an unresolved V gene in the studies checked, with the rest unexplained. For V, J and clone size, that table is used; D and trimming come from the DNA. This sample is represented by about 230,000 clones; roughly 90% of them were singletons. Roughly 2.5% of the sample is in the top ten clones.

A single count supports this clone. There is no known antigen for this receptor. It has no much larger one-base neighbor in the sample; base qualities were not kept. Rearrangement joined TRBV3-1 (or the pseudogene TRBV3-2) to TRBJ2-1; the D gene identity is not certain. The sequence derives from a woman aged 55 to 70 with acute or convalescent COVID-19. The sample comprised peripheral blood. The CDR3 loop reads CASSQAPSVYNEQFF. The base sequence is TGTGCCAGCAGCCAAGCTCCCAGCGTCTACAATGAGCAGTTCTTC.